This T cell receptor beta chain was observed in a study of T-cell memory formation after mild COVID-19. About the research overall: TCR clusters showed largely donor specificity.

This CDR3 contains 18 residues. The junction had 7 bases not matched to a gene; V was cut back by 5 bases and J by 1 base. TCR alpha and TCR beta cDNA libraries carrying sample barcodes and UMIs came from 5'RACE with constant-segment primers. MiXCR was run by TCRdb on the 5' RACE reads, yielding one entry per CDR3 protein. The sample records approximately 350,000 distinct CDR3 sequences, 10% to 15% being singletons. Notes on the study in general: There was a balanced CD4/CD8 profile in clones contracting day 15 to 85, and later expanders leaned CD4+. Most CD4+ clones that shrank were in CM and EM, while CD8+ ones turned up in EMRA.

Worth noting for this clonotype: Its target is unknown.

The TCR sequence derives from a man between 18 and 35 years old who had mild COVID-19 (a few samples of this study predate the infection). Cell type and time point are not known. The sample taken for sequencing was PBMCs or a T cell subset sorted from them (not recorded which). The chain couples TRBV12-3 or TRBV12-4 to TRBJ2-3; 15 bases match TRBD2. The CDR3, as DNA: TGTGCCAGCAGTCTCAGGACTAGCGGGGGGGCCCGCACAGATACGCAGTATTTT. Translation: CASSLRTSGGARTDTQYF.